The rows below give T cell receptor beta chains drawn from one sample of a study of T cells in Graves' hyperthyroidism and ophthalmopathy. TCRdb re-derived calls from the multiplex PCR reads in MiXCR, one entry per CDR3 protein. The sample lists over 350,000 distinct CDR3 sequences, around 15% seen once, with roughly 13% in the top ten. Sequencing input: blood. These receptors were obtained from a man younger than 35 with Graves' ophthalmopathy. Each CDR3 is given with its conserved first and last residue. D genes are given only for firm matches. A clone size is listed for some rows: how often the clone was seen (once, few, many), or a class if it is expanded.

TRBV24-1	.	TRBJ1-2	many	CATSATGRKQGYTF	TGTGCCACCAGTGCAACCGGACGAAAGCAGGGCTACACCTTC
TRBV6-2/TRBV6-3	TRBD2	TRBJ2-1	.	CASSYSGFSGRHEQFF	TGTGCCAGCAGTTACTCAGGGTTTAGCGGGAGACATGAGCAGTTCTTC
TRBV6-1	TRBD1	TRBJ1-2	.	CASSEALGGQESYGYTF	TGTGCCAGCAGTGAAGCGCTTGGTGGACAGGAGAGTTATGGCTACACCTTC
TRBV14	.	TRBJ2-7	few	CASSRAKSYEQYF	TGTGCCAGCAGCCGGGCCAAGTCCTACGAGCAGTACTTC
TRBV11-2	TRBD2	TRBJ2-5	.	CASSQDWGLAGEETQYF	TGTGCCAGCAGCCAAGATTGGGGACTAGCGGGAGAAGAGACCCAGTACTTC
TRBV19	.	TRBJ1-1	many	CASGQQGDTEAFF	TGTGCCAGTGGCCAACAGGGCGACACTGAAGCTTTCTTT
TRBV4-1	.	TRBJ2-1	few	CARKRYKSSYNEQFF	TGCGCCAGGAAAAGATATAAGTCCTCCTACAATGAGCAGTTCTTC
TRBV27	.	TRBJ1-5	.	CASSFLGGNPQHF	TGTGCCAGCAGTTTTCTAGGGGGAAATCCCCAGCATTTT
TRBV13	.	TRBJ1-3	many	CASSLGVTSGNTIYF	TGTGCCAGCAGCTTAGGGGTGACCTCTGGAAACACCATATATTTT
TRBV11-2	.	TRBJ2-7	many	CASRTQGPHEQYF	TGTGCCAGCAGAACACAGGGTCCCCACGAGCAGTACTTC
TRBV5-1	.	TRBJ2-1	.	CASSLRRAPYNEQFF	TGCGCCAGCAGCTTGCGCAGGGCCCCCTACAATGAGCAGTTCTTC
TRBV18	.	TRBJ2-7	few	CASSPVGGSIIGYEQYF	TGTGCCAGCTCACCAGTGGGTGGCAGCATCATCGGCTACGAGCAGTACTTC
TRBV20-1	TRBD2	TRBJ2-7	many	CSGGGRRDHEQYF	TGCAGCGGCGGGGGACGGCGCGATCACGAGCAGTACTTC